This TCR beta chain was captured by sequencing in a study of blood T cell repertoires in COVID-19. Sequencing used immunoSEQ multiplex PCR; TCRdb keeps in-frame clones, though not all of them. Here the sample spans a few hundred thousand clones, around 87% being singletons. Germline V gives CDR1 KGHDR, CDR2 SFDVKD. J was trimmed by 6 bases and V by 3 bases; bases with no gene match: 4. This CDR3 spans 15 amino acids. Source material: peripheral blood. The chain recombines TRBV24-1 with TRBJ2-1; TRBD2 aligns across 10 bases. The clonotype was recovered from a woman between 40 and 50 years old with COVID-19, enrolled during active disease. The CDR3 DNA is TGTGCCACCAGTGATCCACGGACTAGCGGCAATGAGCAGTTCTTC. Amino acid sequence: CATSDPRTSGNEQFF.